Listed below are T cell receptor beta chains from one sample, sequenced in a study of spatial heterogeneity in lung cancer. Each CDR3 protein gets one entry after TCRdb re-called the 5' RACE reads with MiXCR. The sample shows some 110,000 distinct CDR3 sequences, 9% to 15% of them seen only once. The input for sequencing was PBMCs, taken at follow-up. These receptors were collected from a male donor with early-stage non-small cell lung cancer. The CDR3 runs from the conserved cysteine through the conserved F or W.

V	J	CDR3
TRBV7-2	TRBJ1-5	CASAQGGNSNQPQHF
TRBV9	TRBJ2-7	CASGVGVGMSYEQYF
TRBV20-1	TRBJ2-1	CSAIFRGVRTNEQFF
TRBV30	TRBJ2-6	CAFRSGANVLTF
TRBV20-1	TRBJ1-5	CSARRDRGKPQHF
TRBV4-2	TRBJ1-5	CASSQDGHPNQPQHF
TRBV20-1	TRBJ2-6	CSARKAGDSGANVLTF
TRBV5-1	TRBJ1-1	CASSYLMNTEAFF
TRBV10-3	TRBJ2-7	CATGRGRTYEQYF
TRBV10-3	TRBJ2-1	CAISESKGVDEQFF
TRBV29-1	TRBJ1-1	CSVAGRAVVEAFF
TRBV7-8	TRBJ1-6	CASSPTGATSYNSPLHF
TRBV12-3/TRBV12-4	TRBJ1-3	CASSLSGSGNTIYF
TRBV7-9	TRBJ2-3	CASSRASGGAHTDTQYF
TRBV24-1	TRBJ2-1	CATSAVGRGGNEQFF
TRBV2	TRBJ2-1	CASSEAGFREGNEQFF
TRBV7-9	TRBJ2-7	CASSFNRGRSSYEQYF
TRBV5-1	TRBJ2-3	CASSLGRSTDTQYF
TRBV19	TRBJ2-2	CASSQASNTGELFF
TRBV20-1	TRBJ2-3	CSARETGTSGTDTQYF
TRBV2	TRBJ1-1	CASTQGDEAFF
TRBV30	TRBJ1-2	CAWRASNYERSYTF
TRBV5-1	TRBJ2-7	CASSWTGDEQYF
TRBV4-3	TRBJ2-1	CASSQGLAGYNEQFF
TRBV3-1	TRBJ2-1	CASSQVVGQSYNEQFF
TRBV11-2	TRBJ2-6	CASSFPLTANVLTF
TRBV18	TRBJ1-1	CASSLPQGKDTEAFF
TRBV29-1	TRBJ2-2	CSVRTGDTGELFF
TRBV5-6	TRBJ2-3	CASSRTGQTSTDTQYF
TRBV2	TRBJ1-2	CASSEALGGIYYGYTF
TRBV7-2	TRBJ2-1	CASSSTREQFF
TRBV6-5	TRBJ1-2	CASSYRARVHGYTF
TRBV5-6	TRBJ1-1	CASSLSHQGSENTEAFF
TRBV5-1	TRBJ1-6	CASSLEHRVLHF
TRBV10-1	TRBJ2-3	CASSIRVTDTQYF
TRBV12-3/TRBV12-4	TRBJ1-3	CASSTGTFGNTIYF
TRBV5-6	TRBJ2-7	CASSLGLAGIPYEQYF
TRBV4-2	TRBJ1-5	CASNQEPPGYSNQPQHF
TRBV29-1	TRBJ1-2	CSVATTNYGYTF
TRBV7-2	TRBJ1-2	CASSLYGQGYGYTF
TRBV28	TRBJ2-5	CASSSPGLHQETQYF
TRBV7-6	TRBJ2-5	CASSLQGRQETQYF
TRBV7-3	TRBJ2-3	CASSLLSGATDTQYF
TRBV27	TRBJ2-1	CASSFGRDYEQFF
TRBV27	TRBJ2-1	CASNSPRNEQFF
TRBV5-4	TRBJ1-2	CASSFGVTGLYGYTF
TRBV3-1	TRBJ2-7	CASSRAGGSYEQYF
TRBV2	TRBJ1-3	CASLSWEGGNTIYF
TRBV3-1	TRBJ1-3	CASSQVAGDGNTIYF
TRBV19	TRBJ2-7	CASSIAGLGEQYF
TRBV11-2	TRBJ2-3	CASSLVGAGTDTQYF